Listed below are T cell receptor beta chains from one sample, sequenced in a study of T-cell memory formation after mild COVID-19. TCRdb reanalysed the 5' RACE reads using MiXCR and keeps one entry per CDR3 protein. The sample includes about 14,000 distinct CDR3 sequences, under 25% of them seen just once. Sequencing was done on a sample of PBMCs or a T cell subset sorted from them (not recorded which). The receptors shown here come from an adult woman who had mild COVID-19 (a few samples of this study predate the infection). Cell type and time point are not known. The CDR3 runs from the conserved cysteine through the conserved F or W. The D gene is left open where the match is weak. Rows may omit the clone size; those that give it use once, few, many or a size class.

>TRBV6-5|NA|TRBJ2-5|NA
TGTGCCAGCAGTTACGAAGGGAAATCCCAAGAGACCCAGTACTTC
CASSYEGKSQETQYF
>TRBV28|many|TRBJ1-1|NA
TGTGCCAGCAGTTCCTTCCGGGGAGGGAGAAACACTGAAGCTTTCTTT
CASSSFRGGRNTEAFF
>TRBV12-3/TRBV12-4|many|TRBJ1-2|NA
TGTGCCAGCACCCTCGACGGGGCAGGGAGGGGCTATGGCTACACCTTC
CASTLDGAGRGYGYTF
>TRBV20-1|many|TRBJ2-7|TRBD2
TGCAGTGCTAGAGGTAGAGCGGGGGCCTACGAGCAGTACTTC
CSARGRAGAYEQYF
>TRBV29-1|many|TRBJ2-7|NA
TGCAGCGTTGCGGCGGCAGGGAACCTCTACGAGCAGTACTTC
CSVAAAGNLYEQYF
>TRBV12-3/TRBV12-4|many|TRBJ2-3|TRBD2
TGTGCCAGCAGTGGACTAGCGGGGGGCCGCCCAGATACGCAGTATTTT
CASSGLAGGRPDTQYF
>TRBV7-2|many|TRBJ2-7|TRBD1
TGTGCCAGCAGCTTAGCCGGGACAGGTATTTATTATTCCTACGAGCAGTACTTC
CASSLAGTGIYYSYEQYF
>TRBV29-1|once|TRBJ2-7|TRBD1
TGCGCGTGCACAGGGGATTTCTACGAGCAGTACTTC
CACTGDFYEQYF
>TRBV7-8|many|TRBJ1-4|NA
TGTGCCAGCAGTACAAGTCCAGGGACTACTAATGAAAAACTGTTTTTT
CASSTSPGTTNEKLFF
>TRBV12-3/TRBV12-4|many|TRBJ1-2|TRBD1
TGTGCCAGCAGAGCCCTGACAGGGGACTATGGCTACACCTTC
CASRALTGDYGYTF
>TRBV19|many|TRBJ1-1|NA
TGTGCCAGTAGTATACCGCCCAGCAGGGAATTCTACGCAGGCGACACTGAAGCTTTCTTT
CASSIPPSREFYAGDTEAFF
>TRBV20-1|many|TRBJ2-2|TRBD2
TGCAGTGCTAGCGACGGACTAGCGGAGAACACCGGGGAGCTGTTTTTT
CSASDGLAENTGELFF
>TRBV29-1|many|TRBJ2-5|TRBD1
TGCAGCGTACGTGAGACAGGGGTTTTGGAGACCCAGTACTTC
CSVRETGVLETQYF
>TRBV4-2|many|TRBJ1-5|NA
TGTGCCAGCAGCCAAGCGGGGTTTCAGCCCCAGCATTTT
CASSQAGFQPQHF
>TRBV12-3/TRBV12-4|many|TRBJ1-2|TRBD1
TGTGCCAGTCTACAGGGGGAGGGCTACACCTTC
CASLQGEGYTF
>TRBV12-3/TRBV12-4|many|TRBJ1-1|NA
TGTGCCAGCAGACCCCGGAACACTGAAGCTTTCTTT
CASRPRNTEAFF
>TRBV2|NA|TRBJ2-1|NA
TGTGCCAGCAGCGAAGGGCAGGGGAAATACAATGAGCAGTTCTTC
CASSEGQGKYNEQFF